These 12 T cell receptor beta chains came from one sample sequenced in a study of lymphopenia after photon versus proton radiotherapy. Assay used: immunoSEQ multiplex PCR; TCRdb lists only in-frame clones, some missing. The data show tens of thousands of clones, with about 86% seen just once and under 13% held by the top ten. This specimen consisted of peripheral blood, obtained from a patient treated with proton-based radiotherapy. These receptors all stem from a woman aged 65 to 85 with pancreatic cancer. Some clones in this sample may be carry-over from other donors' samples.

The chain uses TRBV5-8 and TRBJ1-5, with a weak D call TRBD1 (5 bases). V was cut by 6 bases and J by 6 bases, with 19 bases left in between. Germline V gene sequence: CDR1 SGHTS, CDR2 YDEGEE. CDR3 length: 15 amino acids. In nucleotides, the CDR3 is TGTGCCAGCACCATGGGGGTTGGGATTACTCAGCCCCAGCATTTT. Its protein is CASTMGVGITQPQHF.

About this clone: Just one base apart from a much larger clone, this may be a read error. Other nucleotide sequences from this sample produce the same CDR3. This chain links TRBV27 with TRBJ1-2; TRBD1 is a possible D gene (5 bases). CDR3 length: 15 amino acids. Looked up from germline, CDR1 is MNHEY and CDR2 is SMNVEV (reference sequence). The DNA for the CDR3 is TGTGCCAGCAGAGACCCGATGCAGGGTAACTATGGCTATACCTTC. It is translated as CASRDPMQGNYGYTF.

This chain uses TRBV5-1 with TRBJ2-5, with 10 nucleotides matching TRBD1. The J call is doubtful: the DNA matches TRBJ2-7 better. The CDR3 runs to 14 residues. Germline values: CDR1 SGHRS, CDR2 YFSETQ. In DNA form, the CDR3 reads TGCGCCAGCAGCTCGGGACAGGGGTACTACGAGCAGTACTTC. Protein product: CASSSGQGYYEQYF.

This chain uses TRBV7-6 with TRBJ2-7; TRBD2 matches at 7 bases. The CDR3 runs to 14 residues. Germline V gene lookup returns CDR1 SGHVS and CDR2 FNYEAQ. J lost 2 bases, V lost 8 bases, and 9 bases had no gene match. The CDR3 sequence is CASGPSGAAYEQYF. CDR3 nucleotides: TGTGCCAGCGGCCCGAGCGGGGCCGCCTACGAGCAGTACTTC.

The gene calls are TRBV10-1 and TRBJ2-7, with D perhaps being TRBD1 or TRBD2 (5 bases each). V lost 2 bases and J 6 bases, leaving 14 bases between the germline ends. The CDR3 has 14 residues. Per the germline V gene, CDR1 is WNHNN and CDR2 is SYGVQD (reference sequence). CDR3 sequence (DNA): TGCGCCAGCAGTGAGGCAAACAGTGGGGGCGAGCAGTACTTC. Amino acid sequence: CASSEANSGGEQYF.

This clone came up once. This chain links TRBV11-2 with TRBJ1-3, with a possible D match to TRBD1 (6 bases). V dropped 6 bases and J dropped 11 bases, with 14 bases sitting between them. Germline V gene data show CDR1 as SGHAT and CDR2 as FQNNGV. The CDR3 spans 12 residues. The CDR3 spells CASSSQGFAIYF. CDR3 nucleotides: TGTGCCAGCAGTTCACAGGGTTTTGCCATATATTTT.

The chain is built from TRBV6-5 and TRBJ2-5; 9 nucleotides match TRBD2. Germline V gene data show CDR1 as MNHEY and CDR2 as SVGAGI. The V segment lost 6 bases and the J segment 5 bases; nucleotides outside the gene matches: 10. CDR3 length: 15 amino acids. The CDR3 is CASSPPAGGGETQYF. CDR3 coding DNA: TGTGCCAGCAGCCCCCCGGCGGGAGGGGGGGAGACCCAGTACTTC.

This sequence joins TRBV7-2 and TRBJ1-2, with 8 bases aligning to TRBD1. V lost 0 bases, J lost 4 bases, and 1 base stayed unmatched. This CDR3 is 14 amino acids long. Germline V lookup: CDR1 SGHTA, CDR2 FQGNSA. The CDR3 loop reads CASSLAGQAYGYTF. The CDR3 DNA reads as TGTGCCAGCAGCTTAGCGGGACAGGCCTATGGCTACACCTTC.

V and J are TRBV7-9 and TRBJ2-3, with 11 bases lining up with TRBD2. With V trimmed by 5 bases and J by 0 bases, 7 bases remained unmatched. CDR3 length: 17 amino acids. The germline CDR1 and CDR2 sequences are SEHNR and FQNEAQ (reference sequence). The chain's CDR3 is CASSLGTSGISTDTQYF. Here the CDR3 DNA reads TGTGCCAGCAGCCTAGGGACTAGCGGAATTAGCACAGATACGCAGTATTTT.

The chain links TRBV28 to TRBJ2-1; no firm D call. Trimming took off 8 bases at V and 2 bases at J, with 13 bases between the two ends. CDR1 and CDR2 from the germline V gene are MDHEN and SYDVKM. The CDR3 contains 14 residues. The CDR3 nucleotides are TGTGCCAGCGAAGGTCCCGACGCCTACAATGAGCAGTTCTTC. Translated: CASEGPDAYNEQFF.

This clone was seen more than once but under ten times. This chain joins TRBV19 and TRBJ1-5; D not certain. The length of the CDR3 is 15 residues. Germline CDR1 is LNHDA and CDR2 is SQIVND (reference sequence). Trimming shortened V by 2 bases and J by 0 bases, and 8 bases separated the two germline ends. The CDR3 DNA sequence: TGTGCCAGTAGTATATTTCTCCATAGCAATCAGCCCCAGCATTTT. Translated, it gives CASSIFLHSNQPQHF.

CDR3 bases: TGTGCCAGCAGTCAAGGACAGACCTACGAGCAGTACTTC. This sequence encodes CASSQGQTYEQYF. The chain carries TRBV9 and TRBJ2-7; D perhaps matches TRBD1 (6 bases). The CDR3 extends over 13 amino acids. V lost 5 bases to trimming and J lost 2 bases, with 11 bases between them. The germline V gene has CDR1 SGDLS and CDR2 YYNGEE.